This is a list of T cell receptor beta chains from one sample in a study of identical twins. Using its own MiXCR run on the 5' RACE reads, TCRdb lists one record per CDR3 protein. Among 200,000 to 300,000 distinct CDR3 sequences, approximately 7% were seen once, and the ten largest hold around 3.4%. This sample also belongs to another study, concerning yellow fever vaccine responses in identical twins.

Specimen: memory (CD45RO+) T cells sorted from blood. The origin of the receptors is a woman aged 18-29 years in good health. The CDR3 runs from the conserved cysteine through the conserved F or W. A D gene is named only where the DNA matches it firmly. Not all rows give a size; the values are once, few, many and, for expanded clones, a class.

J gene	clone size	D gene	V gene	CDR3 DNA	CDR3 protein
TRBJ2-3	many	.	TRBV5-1	TGCGCCAGCAGCCGATTGGTTTCAGATACGCAGTATTTT	CASSRLVSDTQYF
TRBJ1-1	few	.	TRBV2	TGTGCCAGCCGGAAGCTAGTGGCTGAAGCTTTCTTT	CASRKLVAEAFF
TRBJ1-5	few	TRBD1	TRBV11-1	TGTGCCAGCAGCCCGGGGGCAGGGGGCTTCGATCAGCCCCAGCATTTT	CASSPGAGGFDQPQHF
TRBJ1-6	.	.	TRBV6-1	TGTGCCAGCAGCACAGGAAAGGAGTCACCCCTCCACTTT	CASSTGKESPLHF
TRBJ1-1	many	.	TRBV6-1	TGTGCCAGCAGAAGACAAGTGAACACTGAAGCTTTCTTT	CASRRQVNTEAFF
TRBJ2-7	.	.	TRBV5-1	TGCGCCAGCAGCTTGGGGGGTTGGGGACTGGAAGCCTACGAGCAGTACTTC	CASSLGGWGLEAYEQYF
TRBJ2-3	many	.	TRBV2	TGTGCCACCACCTTTTCTAGCACAGATACGCAGTATTTT	CATTFSSTDTQYF
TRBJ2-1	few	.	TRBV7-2	TGTGCCAGCAGCTCCGGACCCGACTCCTACAATGAGCAGTTCTTC	CASSSGPDSYNEQFF
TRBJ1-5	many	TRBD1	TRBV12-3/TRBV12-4	TGTGCCAGCAGACCCGGACAGGGCAGGAATCAGCCCCAGCATTTT	CASRPGQGRNQPQHF
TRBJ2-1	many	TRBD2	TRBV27	TGTGCCAGCAGTTTATACCCAGGACTAGCGGGTCAGAGCTCCTACAATGAGCAGTTCTTC	CASSLYPGLAGQSSYNEQFF
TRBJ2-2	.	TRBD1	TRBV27	TGTGCCAGCAGGGGGACAGGGAAAGCCGGGGAGCTGTTTTTT	CASRGTGKAGELFF
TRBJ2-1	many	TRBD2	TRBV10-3	TGTGCCATCAGTAGGACTAGCGGGGGGGCCGGTGGCAATGAGCAGTTCTTC	CAISRTSGGAGGNEQFF
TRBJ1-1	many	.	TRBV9	TGTGCCAGCAGCGTAGTAGTCCCAGGTGGGGGGAATATGAACACTGAAGCTTTCTTT	CASSVVVPGGGNMNTEAFF
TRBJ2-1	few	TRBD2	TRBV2	TGTGCCAGCACGCTAGCGGACTACAATGAGCAGTTCTTC	CASTLADYNEQFF
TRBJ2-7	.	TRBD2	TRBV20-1	TGCAGCGCAAGGGGGGCCAAAGGACTAGCGACGGGGGAGCAGTACTTC	CSARGAKGLATGEQYF
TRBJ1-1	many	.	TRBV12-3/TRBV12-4	TGTGCCAGCAGTTTTGGGTCGAACAGTTTGAACACTGAAGCTTTCTTT	CASSFGSNSLNTEAFF
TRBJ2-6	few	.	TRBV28	TGTGCCAGCAGTAGACAAGCTGGGGCCAACGTCCTGACTTTC	CASSRQAGANVLTF
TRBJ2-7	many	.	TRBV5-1	TGCGCCAGCAGCTCCTTGGGGGAGGCCCCCTACGAGCAGTACTTC	CASSSLGEAPYEQYF
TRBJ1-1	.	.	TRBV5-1	TGCGCCAGCAGCTTGGAAGGACGTAGGAACACTGAAGCTTTCTTT	CASSLEGRRNTEAFF
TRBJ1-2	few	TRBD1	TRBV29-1	TGCAGCGTCCAAGGACAGGGTGGCTACACCTTC	CSVQGQGGYTF
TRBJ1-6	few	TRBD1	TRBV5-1	TGCGCCAGCAGCTCGGTCCCCACAGGGGTCTATAATTCACCCCTCCACTTT	CASSSVPTGVYNSPLHF
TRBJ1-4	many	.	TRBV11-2	TGTGCCAGCAGCTTAGAAGGGGCCGGGAAACCGGGTGAAAAACTGTTTTTT	CASSLEGAGKPGEKLFF
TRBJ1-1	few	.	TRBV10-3	TGTGCCATCAGTGAGTCGATGTCAGCAAACACTGAAGCTTTCTTT	CAISESMSANTEAFF
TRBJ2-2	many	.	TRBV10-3	TGTGCCATCAGTGAGTCTGGCGGAGGCCGGAACACCGGGGAGCTGTTTTTT	CAISESGGGRNTGELFF
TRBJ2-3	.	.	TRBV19	TGTGCCAGTAGTGCCCTCGAACTCCGACAAGGCACAGATACGCAGTATTTT	CASSALELRQGTDTQYF
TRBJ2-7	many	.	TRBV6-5	TGTGCCAGCAGCCTCGGGAGTTCCGAGCAGTACTTC	CASSLGSSEQYF
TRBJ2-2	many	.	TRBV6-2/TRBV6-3	TGTGCCAGCAAATCGACAGGCACCGGGGAGCTGTTTTTT	CASKSTGTGELFF
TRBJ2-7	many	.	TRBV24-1	TGTGCCACCTCCGCCGGGGGTTCTGGGTACGAGCAGTACTTC	CATSAGGSGYEQYF
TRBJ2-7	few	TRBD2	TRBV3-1	TGTGCCAGCAGCCCCGTGGGGGGACTAGCCGGCGGGGAGCAGTACTTC	CASSPVGGLAGGEQYF
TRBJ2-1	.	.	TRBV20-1	TGCAGTGCCCGACGATTTACCCGGAATGAGCAGTTCTTC	CSARRFTRNEQFF
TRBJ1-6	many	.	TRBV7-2	TGTGCCAGCAGCTTAGCATACCCAGATCAGGGTCAAGGATCACCCCTCCACTTT	CASSLAYPDQGQGSPLHF
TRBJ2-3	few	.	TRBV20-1	TGCAGTGCTAGACCGCCCCCGGGTCAGGGGAGTCGCACAGATACGCAGTATTTT	CSARPPPGQGSRTDTQYF
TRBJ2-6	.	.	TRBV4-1	TGCGCCAGCAGCCAAGATTGGGGGCCTGGGGCCAACGTCCTGACTTTC	CASSQDWGPGANVLTF
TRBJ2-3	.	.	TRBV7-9	TGTACCAGCAGCTTAGGAGCAGGATCGGGCACAGATACGCAGTATTTT	CTSSLGAGSGTDTQYF
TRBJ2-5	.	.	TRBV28	TGTGCCAGCAGGAGACTAGTCCCAGAGACCCAGTACTTC	CASRRLVPETQYF
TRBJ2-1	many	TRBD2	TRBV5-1	TGCGCCAGCAGCTTTTCTAGCGGGGGTCCATCCTACAATGAGCAGTTCTTC	CASSFSSGGPSYNEQFF
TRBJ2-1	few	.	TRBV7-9	TGTGCCAGCATACGGGAAGTGGGCAATGAGCAGTTCTTC	CASIREVGNEQFF